The sequence of this T cell receptor (beta chain) was determined in a study of memory CD4+ T cells and cytomegalovirus serostatus. TCRdb's table, derived via immunoSEQ multiplex PCR, lists solely in-frame clones and lacks some. This table holds some 26,000 clones, about three quarters found once. V shed 2 bases and J shed 4 bases, with 8 bases lying between them. The CDR3 contains 12 residues. CDR1 is GTSNPN, CDR2 SVGIG, per germline (reference sequence). Comments on this clone: The target antigen is unknown.

Whole-study results and caveats: CD4+ memory repertoires contained about two fifths of the roughly 150 reported CMV TCRbeta sequences.

The sort gate was single viable CD3+CD4+CD8-CD45RO+ cells for memory CD4+ T cells. CD4+ T cells were isolated by positive magnetic selection. The sequencing input was memory CD4+ T cells from blood. This TCR was sampled from an adult in good health and CMV-seronegative. This chain uses TRBV30 with TRBJ1-2; a possible D gene is TRBD1 (5 bases). The CDR3 region has the DNA TGTGCCTGGAGTCTGACAGCCTATGGCTACACCTTC. Translating it yields CAWSLTAYGYTF.